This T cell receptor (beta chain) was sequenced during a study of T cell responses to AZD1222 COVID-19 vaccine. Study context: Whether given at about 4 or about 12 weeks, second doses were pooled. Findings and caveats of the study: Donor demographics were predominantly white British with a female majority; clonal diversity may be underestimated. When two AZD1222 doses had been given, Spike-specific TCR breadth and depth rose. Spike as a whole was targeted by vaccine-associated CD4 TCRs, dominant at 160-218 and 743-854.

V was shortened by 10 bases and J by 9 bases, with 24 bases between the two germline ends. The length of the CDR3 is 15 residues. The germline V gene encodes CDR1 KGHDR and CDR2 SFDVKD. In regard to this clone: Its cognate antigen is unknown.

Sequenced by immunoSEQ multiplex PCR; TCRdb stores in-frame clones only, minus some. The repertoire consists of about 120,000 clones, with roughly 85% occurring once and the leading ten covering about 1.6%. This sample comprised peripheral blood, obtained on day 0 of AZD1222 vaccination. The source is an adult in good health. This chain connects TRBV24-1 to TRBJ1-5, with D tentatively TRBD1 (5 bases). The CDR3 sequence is CATLGVRRKFRPQHF. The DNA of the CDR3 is TGTGCCACGCTGGGGGTGCGGCGTAAGTTTCGGCCCCAGCATTTT.